Here is one T cell receptor beta chain with its context. Its antigen remains unknown. The data belong to a study of monozygotic twins with cystic fibrosis. Study-wide background: Approximately 2.8 micrograms of fragmented DNA underwent approximately 15 PCR cycles for library preparation. The study's findings and limits: V usage most resembled the co-twin in 13 of 16 pairs. Monozygotic CF twin pairs shared significantly more nucleotide-identical clonotypes than unrelated CF individuals did. Median Simpson clonality of approximately 0.0088 suggested naive T cells predominated.

Sequencing was performed with immunoSEQ multiplex PCR; in TCRdb, only in-frame clones are kept and a portion is missing. There are about 35,000 clones in the sample; approximately 72% occur only once, and over 0.75% lies in the top ten. The sample consisted of blood. The clonotype was recovered from a girl aged 5-17 years with cystic fibrosis.

In DNA form, the CDR3 reads TGCGCCAGCGGCCCAGGGCGGGGTAATGAAAAACTGTTTTTT. It yields the protein CASGPGRGNEKLFF. The chain links TRBV4-3 to TRBJ1-4; possible D gene TRBD1, 5 bases. Germline CDR1 is LGHNA and CDR2 is YSLEER. This CDR3 comprises 14 residues. Trimming removed 8 bases from V and 4 bases from J, with 14 bases in between.